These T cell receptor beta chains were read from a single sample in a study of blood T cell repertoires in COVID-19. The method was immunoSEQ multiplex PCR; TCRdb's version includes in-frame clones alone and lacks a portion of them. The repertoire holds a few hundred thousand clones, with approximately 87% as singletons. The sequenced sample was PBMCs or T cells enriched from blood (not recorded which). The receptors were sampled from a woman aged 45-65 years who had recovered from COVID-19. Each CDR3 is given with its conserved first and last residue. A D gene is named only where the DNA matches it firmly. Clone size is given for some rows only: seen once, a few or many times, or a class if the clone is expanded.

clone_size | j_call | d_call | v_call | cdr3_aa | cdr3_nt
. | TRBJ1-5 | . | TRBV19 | CASSTAGVGNQPQHF | TGTGCCAGTAGTACCGCAGGGGTGGGCAATCAGCCCCAGCATTTT
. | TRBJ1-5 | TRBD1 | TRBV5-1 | CASSEGQSTNQPQHF | TGCGCCAGCAGCGAGGGACAGTCTACCAATCAGCCCCAGCATTTT
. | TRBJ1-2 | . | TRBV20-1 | CSALIRGYTF | TGCAGTGCGCTAATTCGGGGCTACACCTTC
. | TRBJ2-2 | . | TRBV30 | CAWSVQGSGELFF | TGTGCCTGGAGTGTACAGGGTTCCGGGGAGCTGTTTTTT
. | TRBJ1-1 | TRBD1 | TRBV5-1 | CASSLTGGETEAFF | TGCGCCAGCAGCTTGACAGGGGGCGAGACTGAAGCTTTCTTT
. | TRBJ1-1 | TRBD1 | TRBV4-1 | CASSPKQGAAEAFF | TGCGCCAGCAGCCCGAAACAGGGGGCGGCTGAAGCTTTCTTT
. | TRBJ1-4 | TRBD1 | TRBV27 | CASSSTGGENEKLFF | TGTGCCAGCAGTTCCACAGGGGGTGAGAATGAAAAACTGTTTTTT
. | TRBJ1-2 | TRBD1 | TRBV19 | CASSPVPGTGNYGYTF | TGTGCCAGTAGTCCAGTCCCCGGGACAGGGAACTATGGCTACACCTTC
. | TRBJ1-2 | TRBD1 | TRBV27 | CASSPGTGKPPYGYTF | TGTGCCAGCAGTCCAGGGACAGGCAAACCTCCCTATGGCTACACCTTC
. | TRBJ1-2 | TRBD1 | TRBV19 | CASSPRDRVFGYTF | TGTGCCAGTAGCCCCAGGGACAGGGTGTTTGGCTACACCTTC
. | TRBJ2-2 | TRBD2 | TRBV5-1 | CASRPTSGANTGELFF | TGCGCCAGCAGACCTACTAGCGGGGCGAACACCGGGGAGCTGTTTTTT
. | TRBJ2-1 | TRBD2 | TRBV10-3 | CAISGAGSSYNEQFF | TGTGCCATCAGTGGAGCGGGGAGCTCCTACAATGAGCAGTTCTTC
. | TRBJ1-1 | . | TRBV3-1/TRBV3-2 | CASSHLSGGTEAFF | TGTGCCAGCAGCCATTTGTCGGGGGGCACTGAAGCTTTCTTT
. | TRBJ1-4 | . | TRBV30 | CAWSDSAGTGEKLFF | TGTGCCTGGAGTGATTCGGCAGGGACTGGGGAAAAACTGTTTTTT
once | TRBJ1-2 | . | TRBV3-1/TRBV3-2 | CASSQDSGVDYGYTF | TGTGCCAGCAGCCAAGATTCCGGGGTGGACTATGGCTACACCTTC
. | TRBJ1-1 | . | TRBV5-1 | CASSSQTLNTEAFF | TGCGCCAGCAGCTCACAGACCCTGAACACTGAAGCTTTCTTT
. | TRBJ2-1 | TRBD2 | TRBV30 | CAWIKMGLAGGSDNEQFF | TGTGCCTGGATTAAAATGGGACTAGCGGGGGGATCCGACAATGAGCAGTTCTTC
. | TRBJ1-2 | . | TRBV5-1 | CASSPWGGAGGYTF | TGCGCCAGCAGCCCCTGGGGAGGGGCGGGTGGCTACACCTTC
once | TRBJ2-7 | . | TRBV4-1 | CASSQRQTYEQYF | TGCGCCAGCAGCCAACGACAGACCTACGAGCAGTACTTC
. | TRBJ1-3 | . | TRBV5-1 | CASSPGQFLSGNTIYF | TGCGCCAGCAGCCCCGGACAGTTCCTCTCTGGAAACACCATATATTTT
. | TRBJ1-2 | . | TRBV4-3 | CASSQPGQGTGGYTF | TGCGCCAGCAGCCAGCCCGGCCAGGGAACCGGTGGCTACACCTTC
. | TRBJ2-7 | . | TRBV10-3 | CAIRRSGEQYF | TGTGCCATCAGGAGGTCCGGCGAGCAGTACTTC
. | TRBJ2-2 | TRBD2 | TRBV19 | CASTGGAPGELFF | TGTGCCAGTACCGGGGGGGCCCCCGGGGAGCTGTTTTTT
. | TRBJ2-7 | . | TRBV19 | CASSIVWGQTYEQYF | TGTGCCAGTAGTATAGTCTGGGGGCAGACCTACGAGCAGTACTTC
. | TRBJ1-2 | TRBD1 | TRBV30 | CAWKGDRGNYGYTF | TGTGCCTGGAAGGGAGACAGGGGAAACTATGGCTACACCTTC
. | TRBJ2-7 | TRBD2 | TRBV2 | CASSRLAGTYEQYF | TGTGCCAGCAGCCGACTAGCGGGGACCTACGAGCAGTACTTC
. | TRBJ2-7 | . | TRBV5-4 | CASSRGTARTYEQYF | TGTGCCAGCAGCCGCGGGACAGCGCGTACCTACGAGCAGTACTTC
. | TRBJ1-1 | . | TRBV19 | CASSHRVAEAFF | TGTGCCAGTAGCCACAGGGTTGCTGAAGCTTTCTTT
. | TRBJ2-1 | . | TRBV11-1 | CASSLSGWEQFF | TGTGCCAGCAGCTTATCGGGGTGGGAGCAGTTCTTC
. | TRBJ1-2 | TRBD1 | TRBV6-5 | CASSLGQGAGYGYTF | TGTGCCAGCAGCTTGGGACAGGGGGCAGGGTATGGCTACACCTTC
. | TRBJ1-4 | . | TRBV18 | CASSYSTNEKLFF | TGTGCCAGCTCATACTCCACTAATGAAAAACTGTTTTTT
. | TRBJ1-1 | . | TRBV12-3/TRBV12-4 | CASSKKRNTEAFF | TGTGCCAGCAGTAAGAAGAGGAACACTGAAGCTTTCTTT
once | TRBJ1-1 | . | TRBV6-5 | CASTSRPNTEAFF | TGTGCCAGCACGTCTAGGCCGAACACTGAAGCTTTCTTT
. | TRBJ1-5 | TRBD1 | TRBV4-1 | CASSRRTGSNQPQHF | TGCGCCAGCAGCCGTAGGACAGGGAGCAATCAGCCCCAGCATTTT
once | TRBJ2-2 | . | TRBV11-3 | CASSKDSPGELFF | TGTGCCAGCAGCAAGGACAGCCCCGGGGAGCTGTTTTTT
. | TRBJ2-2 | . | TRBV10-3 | CAISVGGGTGELFF | TGTGCCATCAGTGTCGGGGGTGGAACCGGGGAGCTGTTTTTT
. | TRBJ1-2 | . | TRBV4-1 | CASSTYAAGLVTAANYGYTF | TGCGCCAGCTCGACATACGCAGCGGGGCTAGTCACTGCTGCTAACTATGGCTACACCTTC
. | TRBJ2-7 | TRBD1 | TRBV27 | CASSPRDREVSYEQYF | TGTGCCAGCAGCCCCCGGGACAGGGAGGTGTCCTACGAGCAGTACTTC
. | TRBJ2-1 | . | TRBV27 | CASSWGLGNEQFF | TGTGCCAGCAGTTGGGGCCTGGGCAATGAGCAGTTCTTC
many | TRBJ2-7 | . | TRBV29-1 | CSADTGSYEQYF | TGCAGCGCCGATACGGGGAGCTACGAGCAGTACTTC
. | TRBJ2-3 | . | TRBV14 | CASGAGVAQYF | TGTGCCAGCGGGGCTGGGGTCGCGCAGTATTTT
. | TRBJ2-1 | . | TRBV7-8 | CASSLARRILTSYSYNEQFF | TGTGCCAGCAGCTTAGCGCGGAGGATCTTGACGAGCTATTCCTACAATGAGCAGTTCTTC
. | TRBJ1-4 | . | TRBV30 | CAWSVGDGPTNEKLFF | TGTGCCTGGAGTGTCGGTGATGGTCCAACTAATGAAAAACTGTTTTTT
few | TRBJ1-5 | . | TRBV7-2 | CASSLSADSNQPQHF | TGTGCCAGCAGCTTGAGTGCGGATAGCAATCAGCCCCAGCATTTT
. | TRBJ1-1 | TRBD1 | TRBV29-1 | CSGQTGSFEAFF | TGCAGCGGCCAGACAGGGTCTTTTGAAGCTTTCTTT
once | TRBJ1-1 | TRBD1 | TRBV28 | CASSSRWGRGFEAFF | TGTGCCAGCAGTTCCCGTTGGGGCAGGGGGTTTGAAGCTTTCTTT
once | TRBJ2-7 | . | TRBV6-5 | CASRIGHRYYEQYF | TGTGCCAGCAGAATAGGACACCGGTACTACGAGCAGTACTTC